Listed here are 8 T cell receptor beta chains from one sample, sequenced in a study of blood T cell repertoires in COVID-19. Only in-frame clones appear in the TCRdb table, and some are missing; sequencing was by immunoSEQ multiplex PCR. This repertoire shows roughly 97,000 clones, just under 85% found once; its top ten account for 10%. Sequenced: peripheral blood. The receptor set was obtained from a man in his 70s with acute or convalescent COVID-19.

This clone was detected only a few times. The CDR3 sequence is CAWSVGGGPYEQYF. The CDR3 DNA reads TGTGCCTGGAGTGTGGGCGGGGGTCCTTACGAGCAGTACTTC. This chain links TRBV30 with TRBJ2-7; 7 bases fit TRBD2. This CDR3 spans 14 amino acids. Per the germline V gene, CDR1 is GTSNPN and CDR2 is SVGIG (reference sequence). V shed 0 bases and J 4 bases; nucleotides not matched to a gene: 6.

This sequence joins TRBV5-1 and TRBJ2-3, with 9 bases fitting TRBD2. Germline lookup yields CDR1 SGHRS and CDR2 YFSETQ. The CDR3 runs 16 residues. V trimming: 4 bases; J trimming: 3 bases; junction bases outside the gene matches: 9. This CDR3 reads CASSVAGVGGTDTQYF. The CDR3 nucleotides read TGCGCCAGCAGCGTAGCGGGAGTGGGAGGGACAGATACGCAGTATTTT.

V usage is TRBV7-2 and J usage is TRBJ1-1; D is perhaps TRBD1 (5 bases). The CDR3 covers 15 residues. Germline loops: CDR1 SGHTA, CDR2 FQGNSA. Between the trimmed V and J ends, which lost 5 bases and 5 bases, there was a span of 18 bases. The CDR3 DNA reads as TGTGCCAGCAGCCAGACGGGGGTTGTCGGTACTGAAGCTTTCTTT. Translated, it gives CASSQTGVVGTEAFF.

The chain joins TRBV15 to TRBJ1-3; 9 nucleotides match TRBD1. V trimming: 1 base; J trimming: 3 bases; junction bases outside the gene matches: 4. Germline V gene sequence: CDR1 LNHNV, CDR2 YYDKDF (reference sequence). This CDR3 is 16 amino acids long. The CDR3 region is CATSRGDRASGNTIYF. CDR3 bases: TGTGCCACCAGCAGAGGGGACAGGGCCAGTGGAAACACCATATATTTT.

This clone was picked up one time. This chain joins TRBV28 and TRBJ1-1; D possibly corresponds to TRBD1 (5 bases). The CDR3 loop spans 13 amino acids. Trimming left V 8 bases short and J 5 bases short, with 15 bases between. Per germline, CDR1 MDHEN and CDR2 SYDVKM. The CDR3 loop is CASGRGGRTEAFF. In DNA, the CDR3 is TGTGCCAGCGGAAGGGGAGGTCGGACTGAAGCTTTCTTT.

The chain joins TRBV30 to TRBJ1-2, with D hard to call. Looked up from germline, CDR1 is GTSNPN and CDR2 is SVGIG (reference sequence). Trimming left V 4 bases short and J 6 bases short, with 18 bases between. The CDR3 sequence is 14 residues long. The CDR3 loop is CAWNVYSRYDGYTF. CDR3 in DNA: TGTGCCTGGAATGTATACAGCCGATACGATGGCTACACCTTC.

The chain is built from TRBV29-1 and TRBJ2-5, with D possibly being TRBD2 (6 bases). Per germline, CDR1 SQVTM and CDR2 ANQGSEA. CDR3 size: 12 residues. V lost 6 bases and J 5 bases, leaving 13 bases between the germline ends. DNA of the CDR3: TGCAGCGTGGAGGGGATAGGGGAGACCCAGTACTTC. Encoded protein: CSVEGIGETQYF.

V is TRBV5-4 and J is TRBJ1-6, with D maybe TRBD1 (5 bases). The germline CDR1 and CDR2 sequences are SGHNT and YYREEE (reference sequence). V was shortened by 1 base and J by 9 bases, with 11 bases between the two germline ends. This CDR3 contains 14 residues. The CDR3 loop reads CASSLTVQGSPLHF. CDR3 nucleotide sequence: TGTGCCAGCAGCTTGACAGTTCAGGGTTCACCCCTCCACTTT.